This T cell receptor (beta chain) came from a study of brain T cells in children with intractable seizures. TCRdb's copy holds only in-frame clones and misses some; the assay was immunoSEQ multiplex PCR. The data show roughly 80,000 clones, under 95% seen once. The sequenced cases were selected for having the highest brain T cell transcript signatures. CDR1 KGHDR and CDR2 SFDVKD come from the germline V gene. V gave up 5 bases and J gave up 5 bases; unmatched junction bases: 10. The CDR3 loop spans 15 amino acids. This sequence joins TRBV24-1 and TRBJ1-1; 7 bases align to TRBD1. The material was peripheral blood, obtained at surgery. The clonotype originates from a boy younger than two with tuberous sclerosis and intractable seizures. CDR3 sequence (DNA): TGTGCCACCAGTGGATCCAGGGGGTGGGAAACTGAAGCTTTCTTT. This encodes CATSGSRGWETEAFF.